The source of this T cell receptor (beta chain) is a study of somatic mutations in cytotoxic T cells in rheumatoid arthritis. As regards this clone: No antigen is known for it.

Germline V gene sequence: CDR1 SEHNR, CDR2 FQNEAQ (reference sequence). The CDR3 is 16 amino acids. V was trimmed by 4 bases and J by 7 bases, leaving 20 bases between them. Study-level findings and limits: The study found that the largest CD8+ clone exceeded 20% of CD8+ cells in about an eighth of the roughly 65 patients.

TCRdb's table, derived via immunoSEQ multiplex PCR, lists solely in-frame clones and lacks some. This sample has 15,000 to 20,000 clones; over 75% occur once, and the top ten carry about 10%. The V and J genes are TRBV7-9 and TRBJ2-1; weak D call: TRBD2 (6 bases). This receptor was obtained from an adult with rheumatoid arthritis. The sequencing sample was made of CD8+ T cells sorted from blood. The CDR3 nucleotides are TGTGCCAGCAGCTCACCCCCCGGGAGAAGGGAGAATGAGCAGTTCTTC. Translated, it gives CASSSPPGRRENEQFF.